These T cell receptor beta chains were read from a single sample in a study of control samples from healthy donors and cancer patients. Assay used: immunoSEQ multiplex PCR; TCRdb lists only in-frame clones, some missing. This sample yields about 150,000 clones, of which more than 85% are seen a single time; 2% to 2.5% belongs to the top ten. The specimen was blood. Source of these receptors: a man in his forties or fifties in good health. The CDR3 runs from the conserved cysteine through the conserved F or W. Each record gives: V gene, J gene, CDR3 protein.

v_call: TRBV7-9
j_call: TRBJ1-2
cdr3_aa: CASRPTGGARFGYTF

v_call: TRBV27
j_call: TRBJ2-1
cdr3_aa: CASSAGTSGKGEQFF

v_call: TRBV2
j_call: TRBJ2-7
cdr3_aa: CASSAQGDEQYF

v_call: TRBV25-1
j_call: TRBJ2-1
cdr3_aa: CASSPRESSYNEQFF

v_call: TRBV7-8
j_call: TRBJ2-3
cdr3_aa: CASTLRKGLAGGPSTDTQYF

v_call: TRBV6-4
j_call: TRBJ1-5
cdr3_aa: CASSEEPNQPQHF

v_call: TRBV29-1
j_call: TRBJ2-1
cdr3_aa: CSVESRTGATSGQFF

v_call: TRBV30
j_call: TRBJ1-2
cdr3_aa: CAWTPGGLNYGYTF

v_call: TRBV9
j_call: TRBJ1-1
cdr3_aa: CASSPVGGTEAFF

v_call: TRBV9
j_call: TRBJ2-2
cdr3_aa: CASSVGIAGAEELFF

v_call: TRBV15
j_call: TRBJ2-1
cdr3_aa: CATSLLGESSYNEQFF

v_call: TRBV5-1
j_call: TRBJ2-3
cdr3_aa: CASSLVSASVADTQYF

v_call: TRBV10-3
j_call: TRBJ1-1
cdr3_aa: CAISESRQNTEAFF

v_call: TRBV6-6
j_call: TRBJ2-5
cdr3_aa: CASSFSGRAETQYF

v_call: TRBV19
j_call: TRBJ1-3
cdr3_aa: CASSIMVLSGNTIYF

v_call: TRBV2
j_call: TRBJ2-1
cdr3_aa: CASSERGNEQFF

v_call: TRBV30
j_call: TRBJ1-5
cdr3_aa: CAWRGGPNQPQHF

v_call: TRBV28
j_call: TRBJ2-7
cdr3_aa: CASSLPGPRYEQYF

v_call: TRBV10-1
j_call: TRBJ2-1
cdr3_aa: CASSESSGSSYNEQFF

v_call: TRBV27
j_call: TRBJ1-1
cdr3_aa: CASSLAAGGTEAFF

v_call: TRBV28
j_call: TRBJ1-6
cdr3_aa: CASRRGLSPLHF

v_call: TRBV12-3/TRBV12-4
j_call: TRBJ1-5
cdr3_aa: CASTRDFQPQHF

v_call: TRBV11-2
j_call: TRBJ1-2
cdr3_aa: CASSLSDYNYGYTF

v_call: TRBV10-1
j_call: TRBJ2-7
cdr3_aa: CASTGDTVYEQYF

v_call: TRBV5-1
j_call: TRBJ1-2
cdr3_aa: CASSWGGAEYGYTF

v_call: TRBV28
j_call: TRBJ1-4
cdr3_aa: CASREEKLFF

v_call: TRBV18
j_call: TRBJ2-1
cdr3_aa: CASSPPMARGYNEQFF

v_call: TRBV5-1
j_call: TRBJ2-1
cdr3_aa: CASSPGLAGTNEQFF

v_call: TRBV24-1
j_call: TRBJ1-1
cdr3_aa: CATSDLTGEAFF

v_call: TRBV5-1
j_call: TRBJ1-1
cdr3_aa: CASSWDMNTEAFF

v_call: TRBV29-1
j_call: TRBJ2-5
cdr3_aa: CSVEGLAETQETQYF

v_call: TRBV6-2/TRBV6-3
j_call: TRBJ2-7
cdr3_aa: CASSLGGFGQVMTGLAVTYEQYF

v_call: TRBV27
j_call: TRBJ2-7
cdr3_aa: CASSSGLEQYF

v_call: TRBV19
j_call: TRBJ2-7
cdr3_aa: CASRDPGQGAYEQYF

v_call: TRBV9
j_call: TRBJ1-3
cdr3_aa: CASSVGVTYPGNTIYF

v_call: TRBV10-1
j_call: TRBJ2-2
cdr3_aa: CASSADRGRGGTGELFF

v_call: TRBV12-5
j_call: TRBJ2-5
cdr3_aa: CASGSMTSGSKETQYF

v_call: TRBV3-1/TRBV3-2
j_call: TRBJ2-6
cdr3_aa: CASSQQAAGANVLTF

v_call: TRBV2
j_call: TRBJ2-2
cdr3_aa: CASIGGVNTGELFF

v_call: TRBV9
j_call: TRBJ2-1
cdr3_aa: CASSGAGGPSNEQFF

v_call: TRBV10-2
j_call: TRBJ1-6
cdr3_aa: CASSAGFRTYNSPLHF

v_call: TRBV6-4
j_call: TRBJ1-2
cdr3_aa: CASSKSQGGDYGYTF